Listed below are T cell receptor beta chains from one sample, sequenced in a study of T cells in Graves' hyperthyroidism and ophthalmopathy. TCRdb processed the multiplex PCR reads anew with MiXCR; each CDR3 protein has one entry. The sample lists under 450,000 distinct CDR3 sequences, around 16% occurring once. The sample taken for sequencing was blood. Receptors were obtained from a woman in her late teens or twenties with Graves' hyperthyroidism. Both conserved end residues are part of each CDR3. The D gene is left open where the match is weak. A row's size may be missing; if present it is once, few, many or a size class.

-	many	TRBV5-1	TRBJ1-1	TGCGCCAGCAGCCGACCGGGGGGAACCACTGAAGCTTTCTTT	CASSRPGGTTEAFF
TRBD2	many	TRBV2	TRBJ2-1	TGTGCCAGCAGTGACCTGGGTGGGCTAGCGGGAGCCGCGGGGCGCAATGAGCAGTTCTTC	CASSDLGGLAGAAGRNEQFF
-	many	TRBV20-1	TRBJ1-1	TGCAGTGCTAGAGTGGGAAACACTGAAGCTTTCTTT	CSARVGNTEAFF
-	many	TRBV28	TRBJ2-7	TGTGCCAGCAGTTTAGAAGGGACCTTCTACGAGCAGTACTTC	CASSLEGTFYEQYF
-	-	TRBV28	TRBJ2-2	TGTGCCAGCAGTTTCGACGGGGGTCGCACCGGGGAGCTGTTTTTT	CASSFDGGRTGELFF
TRBD2	many	TRBV4-2	TRBJ2-7	TGTGCCAGCAGCCAAGATAGGATCGGGGGGGGGTCCTACGAGCAGTACTTC	CASSQDRIGGGSYEQYF
TRBD2	-	TRBV7-6	TRBJ2-7	TGTGCCAGCAGCCCCCGACCGGGACTAGCTTACGAGCAGTACTTC	CASSPRPGLAYEQYF
TRBD1	-	TRBV6-1	TRBJ1-2	TGTGCCAGCATGGGCAGGGGGTATGGCTACACCTTC	CASMGRGYGYTF
-	many	TRBV2	TRBJ2-7	TGTGCCAGCGGCCGGGACCACTCCTACGAGCAGTACTTC	CASGRDHSYEQYF
-	many	TRBV25-1	TRBJ2-7	TGTGCCAGCAGTGAACAGGACTCCTACGAGCAGTACTTC	CASSEQDSYEQYF
TRBD1	-	TRBV12-3/TRBV12-4	TRBJ1-5	TGTGCCAGCAGCGGACAGGGGTTGGATCAGCCCCAGCATTTT	CASSGQGLDQPQHF
TRBD1	many	TRBV7-8	TRBJ2-7	TGTGCCAGCAGCTTAGATACGGGACAGGGCTACGAGCAGTACTTC	CASSLDTGQGYEQYF
-	many	TRBV12-3/TRBV12-4	TRBJ1-2	TGTGCCAGCAGTTCTACAGGGAACTATGGCTACACCTTC	CASSSTGNYGYTF
-	-	TRBV15	TRBJ2-3	TGTGCCACCAGCAGTCCACAAGGAAACCCAGATACGCAGTATTTT	CATSSPQGNPDTQYF
-	many	TRBV20-1	TRBJ2-1	TGCAGTGCTAGAACGACCGGCAAAGTTAATGAGCAGTTCTTC	CSARTTGKVNEQFF
-	few	TRBV14	TRBJ2-7	TGTGCCAGCAGCCTAGCACGCGGACCGATTCCCTACGAGCAGTACTTC	CASSLARGPIPYEQYF
TRBD1	many	TRBV6-1	TRBJ1-5	TGTGCCAGCAGTTTCTCCCAGGGGGCCTTCTATAGCAATCAGCCCCAGCATTTT	CASSFSQGAFYSNQPQHF
-	few	TRBV4-1	TRBJ2-1	TGCGCCAGCAGCCTCCGGCCGGGCCCCCGCGCGGACAATGAGCAGTTCTTC	CASSLRPGPRADNEQFF
TRBD2	many	TRBV12-3/TRBV12-4	TRBJ2-1	TGTGCCAGCAGCCCGGGACTAGGGTTCAATGAGCAGTTCTTC	CASSPGLGFNEQFF
-	many	TRBV20-1	TRBJ2-2	TGCAGTGCTAGAGACGGGAACACCGGGGAGCTGTTTTTT	CSARDGNTGELFF
-	many	TRBV19	TRBJ1-2	TGTGCCAGTAGTCTCCAATTAATGGAGAGCTACACCTTC	CASSLQLMESYTF
-	many	TRBV7-2	TRBJ2-3	TGTGCCAGCAGCTCCCACCGGGACTCGTGGTCGCAGTATTTT	CASSSHRDSWSQYF
-	many	TRBV3-1	TRBJ2-2	TGTGCCAGCAACCTCGGCGGCATTATGAACACCGGGGAGCTGTTTTTT	CASNLGGIMNTGELFF
TRBD2	few	TRBV4-2	TRBJ2-3	TGTGCCAGCAGCCAAGAGTACGGCCCCGGGAGGGCCGGGACAGATACGCAGTATTTT	CASSQEYGPGRAGTDTQYF
-	-	TRBV14	TRBJ2-3	TGTGCCAGCAGCCAGGAGGGGTTCACAGATACGCAGTATTTT	CASSQEGFTDTQYF
TRBD2	many	TRBV6-1	TRBJ2-5	TGTGCCAGTCGAGACAACCCGGGAGGTCAGGAGACCCAGTACTTC	CASRDNPGGQETQYF
-	many	TRBV29-1	TRBJ1-1	TGCAGCGTTGTATTTATGAACACTGAAGCTTTCTTT	CSVVFMNTEAFF